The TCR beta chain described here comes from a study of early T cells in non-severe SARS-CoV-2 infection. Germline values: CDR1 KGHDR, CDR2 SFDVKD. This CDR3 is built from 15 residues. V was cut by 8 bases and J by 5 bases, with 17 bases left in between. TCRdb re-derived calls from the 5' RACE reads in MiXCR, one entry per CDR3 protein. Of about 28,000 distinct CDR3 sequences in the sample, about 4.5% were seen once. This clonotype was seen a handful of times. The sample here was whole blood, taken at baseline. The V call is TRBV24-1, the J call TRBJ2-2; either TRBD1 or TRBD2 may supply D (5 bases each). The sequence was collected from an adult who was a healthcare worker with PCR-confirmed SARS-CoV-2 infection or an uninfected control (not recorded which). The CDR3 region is CATKKGQSGTGELFF. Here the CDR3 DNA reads TGTGCCACCAAGAAGGGGCAGAGCGGTACCGGGGAGCTGTTTTTT.